These 23 T cell receptor beta chains originate from one sample sequenced in a study of blood T cell repertoires in COVID-19 (dated by TCRdb to 2020 to 2022). The library was generated by the immunoSEQ multiplex PCR assay. Imported from immuneACCESS, the table was reduced by TCRdb to in-frame sequences with V and J called. These copies leave out some clones; in studies compared against another copy, an unresolved V gene accounts for under half, and the cause of the remainder is not known. For this sample the table gives approximately 250,000 clones, of which about nine tenths were detected only once. The top ten clones comprise 4.1% of the sample. The specimen was PBMCs or T cells enriched from blood (not recorded which). Receptors were obtained from a woman aged 25 to 45 with acute COVID-19.

V is TRBV24-1 and J is TRBJ2-3, with 7 bases identical to TRBD2. Per the germline V gene, CDR1 is KGHDR and CDR2 is SFDVKD. The junction had 0 bases not matched to a gene; V was cut back by 6 bases and J by 1 base. CDR3 length equals 13 residues. CDR3 nucleotide sequence: TGTGCCACCAGTCTAGCGGGCACAGATACGCAGTATTTT. This codes for CATSLAGTDTQYF.

The gene calls are TRBV28 and TRBJ2-7; TRBD1 might be the D (6 bases). Germline V gene lookup returns CDR1 MDHEN and CDR2 SYDVKM. The CDR3 sequence is 14 residues long. Trimming took 6 bases from V and 4 from J, leaving 16 bases between them. The CDR3 DNA is TGTGCCAGCAGACGAGACAGGTTTTGGTACGAGCAGTACTTC. Translated: CASRRDRFWYEQYF.

The V call is TRBV21-1, the J call TRBJ2-1; no check of the table's D call, TRBD2, against the DNA was made. TRBV21-1 is designated a pseudogene. The CDR3 has 14 residues. The CDR3 DNA is TGTGCCAGCAGCAAAGCCGGACTAGAATATGAGCAGTTCTTC. This encodes CASSKAGLEYEQFF.

The chain recombines TRBV24-1 with TRBJ2-3; D gene uncertain. Trimming pared 0 bases from V and 1 base from J, leaving 13 bases between. This CDR3 has 17 amino acids. Germline CDR1 and CDR2: KGHDR and SFDVKD. In DNA, the CDR3 is TGTGCCACCAGTGATTTGTGGCCCGGGTCTGGCACAGATACGCAGTATTTT. Amino acids: CATSDLWPGSGTDTQYF.

This chain links TRBV6-5 with TRBJ1-2; 10 bases fit TRBD1. CDR1 and CDR2 (germline): MNHEY, SVGAGI. With 5 bases clipped from V and 7 bases from J, the junction kept 10 bases outside the gene matches. The CDR3 contains 15 residues. The CDR3 reads CASSPQPGTGVGYTF. The CDR3 DNA reads as TGTGCCAGCAGTCCTCAACCCGGGACAGGGGTTGGCTACACCTTC.

This sequence joins TRBV6-1 and TRBJ1-6, with D possibly TRBD1 on 6 matching bases. This CDR3 has 15 residues. Germline V gene lookup returns CDR1 MNHNS and CDR2 SASEGT. V lost 0 bases and J 7 bases, leaving 10 bases between the germline ends. CDR3 bases: TGTGCCAGCAGTGAAGCGCCAGGGGCGAATTCACCCCTCCACTTT. It encodes CASSEAPGANSPLHF.

The chain is built from TRBV19 and TRBJ1-5; weak D call: TRBD1 (5 bases). V was trimmed by 3 bases and J by 3 bases, leaving 12 bases between them. Germline CDR1 LNHDA, CDR2 SQIVND (reference sequence). The CDR3 sequence is 15 residues long. CDR3 sequence reads: CASSMAGGINQPQHF. DNA of the CDR3: TGTGCCAGTAGTATGGCGGGGGGGATCAATCAGCCCCAGCATTTT.

The chain has TRBV10-3 and TRBJ2-3; TRBD1 matches at 8 bases. The CDR3 is made up of 16 amino acids. CDR1 ENHRY and CDR2 SYGVKD come from the germline V gene. The V segment lost 7 bases and the J segment 6 bases; nucleotides outside the gene matches: 15. CDR3 DNA: TGTGCCATCAATTCAAGACAGGGGAGAAATTTGGATACGCAGTATTTT. Translated: CAINSRQGRNLDTQYF.

This clone was detected once. The chain carries TRBV5-4 and TRBJ2-7; tentatively, D is TRBD2 (5 bases). The CDR3 runs to 14 residues. Trimming stripped 1 base from V and 6 bases from J, with 14 bases between. Germline loops: CDR1 SGHNT, CDR2 YYREEE (reference sequence). The CDR3 reads CASSLRTRGSEQYF. The CDR3 DNA follows: TGTGCCAGCAGCTTGAGAACTAGAGGAAGCGAGCAGTACTTC.

V is TRBV28 and J is TRBJ1-2, with 7 bases identical to TRBD1. The germline CDR1 and CDR2 sequences are MDHEN and SYDVKM. With 2 bases clipped from V and 1 base from J, the junction kept 7 bases outside the gene matches. CDR3 size: 16 residues. The CDR3 bases are TGTGCCAGCAGTTTAGAGGGGGCGACTTTTAACTATGGCTACACCTTC. Protein sequence: CASSLEGATFNYGYTF.

This clone was detected only a few times. The chain uses TRBV10-2 and TRBJ2-6; 7 nucleotides match TRBD2. The germline CDR1 and CDR2 sequences are WSHSY and SAAADI. The CDR3 is 15 residues long. V dropped 6 bases and J dropped 2; count of bases not matched to a gene: 4. The CDR3 loop reads CASSKGGAGANVLTF. In DNA, the CDR3 is TGCGCCAGCAGCAAGGGAGGGGCTGGGGCCAACGTCCTGACTTTC.

The rearrangement uses TRBV16 and TRBJ1-5; TRBD1 matches at 11 bases. Losses at the gene ends were 0 bases for V and 2 bases for J; bases not matched to a gene: 3. The V gene's germline CDR1 is KGHSY and CDR2 FQNENV. The CDR3 spans 17 residues. The CDR3 spells CASSQSGQGVGNQPQHF. CDR3 in DNA: TGTGCCAGCAGCCAATCGGGACAGGGGGTCGGCAATCAGCCCCAGCATTTT.

The chain has TRBV25-1 and TRBJ2-2; a possible D gene is TRBD1 (6 bases). Germline CDR1 and CDR2: MGHDK and SYGVNS. Deletions cut 3 bases from V and 1 base from J, with 9 bases between. The CDR3 has 15 amino acids. The CDR3 loop is CASSDSTGNTGELFF. The CDR3, as DNA: TGTGCCAGCAGTGATTCGACAGGGAACACCGGGGAGCTGTTTTTT. The complete variable domain, with remaining parts taken from reference TRBV25-1 and TRBJ2-2, reads EADIYQTPRYLVIGTGKKITLECSQTMGHDKMYWYQQDPGMELHLIHYSYGVNSTEKGDLSSESTVSRIRTEHFPLTLESARPSHTSQYLCASSDSTGNTGELFFGEGSRLTVL.

This chain joins TRBV7-3 and TRBJ2-1; 11 nucleotides align to TRBD2. The CDR3 runs to 16 residues. V shed 2 bases, J shed 4 bases, and the junction held 4 bases outside the gene matches. CDR1 SGHTA and CDR2 FQGTGA come from the germline V gene. The CDR3 loop reads CASSLALAGEYNEQFF. CDR3 nucleotides: TGTGCCAGCAGCTTAGCACTAGCGGGGGAATACAATGAGCAGTTCTTC.

V is TRBV7-6 and J is TRBJ2-2; 12 bases are a match to TRBD2. This CDR3 comprises 17 residues. CDR1 and CDR2 (germline): SGHVS, FNYEAQ. With V trimmed by 1 base and J by 0 bases, 0 bases remained unmatched. Here the CDR3 reads CASSLGLAGANTGELFF. CDR3 nucleotides: TGTGCCAGCAGCTTAGGACTAGCGGGAGCGAACACCGGGGAGCTGTTTTTT.

V gene TRBV6-5 combines with J gene TRBJ2-7; the D is unclear. Trimming removed 6 bases at V and 3 bases at J, with 15 bases between. The CDR3 has 14 amino acids. Germline V CDR1 and CDR2: MNHEY, SVGAGI. CDR3 DNA sequence: TGTGCCAGCAGCCCCGGCGAAGCGTTCTACGAGCAGTACTTC. It is translated as CASSPGEAFYEQYF.

The rearrangement joins TRBV20-1 to TRBJ2-3; D is unresolved. CDR3 length: 15 residues. V was clipped by 3 bases and J by 0 bases, with 13 bases between them. Germline loops: CDR1 DFQATT, CDR2 SNEGSKA (reference sequence). The CDR3 sequence is CSASHAEPSTDTQYF. In DNA, the CDR3 is TGCAGTGCTAGTCACGCGGAGCCGAGCACAGATACGCAGTATTTT.

The chain recombines TRBV3-1 (or the pseudogene TRBV3-2) with TRBJ1-4, with unresolved D. CDR1 and CDR2 from the germline V gene are LGHDT and YNNKEL (reference sequence). CDR3 length: 14 amino acids. Trimming took 4 bases from V and 7 from J, leaving 13 bases between them. The CDR3 bases are TGTGCCAGCAGCCTCGCCACGCGGGGTGAAAAACTGTTTTTT. This gives the protein CASSLATRGEKLFF.

V usage is TRBV27 and J usage is TRBJ2-2; TRBD2 is a possible D gene (6 bases). The CDR3 has 13 amino acids. The V end was cut by 5 bases, the J end by 9 bases, with 13 bases between. Looked up from germline, CDR1 is MNHEY and CDR2 is SMNVEV (reference sequence). The CDR3 loop reads CASSPREKRELFF. The CDR3 bases are TGTGCCAGCAGTCCCCGGGAGAAACGGGAGCTGTTTTTT.

The sample holds a few counts of this clone. This chain connects TRBV7-9 to TRBJ2-2; 8 nucleotides agree with TRBD1. CDR1 and CDR2 (germline): SEHNR, FQNEAQ (reference sequence). The CDR3 is 15 amino acids. J was trimmed by 4 bases and V by 5 bases; bases with no gene match: 6. CDR3 in DNA: TGTGCCAGCAGCCTGCAGGGGGCCGGCACCGGGGAGCTGTTTTTT. Its protein is CASSLQGAGTGELFF.

V and J are TRBV19 and TRBJ1-2, with TRBD1 matching 8 bases. CDR1 and CDR2 from the germline V gene are LNHDA and SQIVND (reference sequence). This CDR3 has 13 amino acids. The trim removed 7 bases at V and 4 bases at J, leaving 5 bases unmatched. CDR3: CASNPQGGYGYTF. The CDR3 region has the DNA TGTGCCAGTAACCCACAGGGGGGCTATGGCTACACCTTC. Supplemented by reference TRBV19 and TRBJ1-2, the full variable domain reads DGGITQSPKYLFRKEGQNVTLSCEQNLNHDAMYWYRQDPGQGLRLIYYSQIVNDFQKGDIAEGYSVSREKKESFPLTVTSAQKNPTAFYLCASNPQGGYGYTFGSGTRLTVV.

Here the CDR3 reads CASSPVKYNEQFF. The CDR3 DNA sequence: TGTGCCAGCTCTCCGGTGAAGTACAATGAGCAGTTCTTC. This chain uses TRBV18 with TRBJ2-1, with unresolved D. The germline V and J ends were trimmed by 6 bases and 4 bases, with 10 bases remaining between them. In germline, CDR1 is KGHSH, CDR2 LQKENI. CDR3 size: 13 residues.

The chain joins TRBV7-3 to TRBJ2-3; D may be TRBD2 (5 bases). V lost 5 bases and J 0 bases, leaving 12 bases between the germline ends. Germline V gene sequence: CDR1 SGHTA, CDR2 FQGTGA. The CDR3 is 15 residues long. In DNA, the CDR3 is TGTGCCAGCAGCCGTGGCGGACTTAGCACAGATACGCAGTATTTT. Its translation is CASSRGGLSTDTQYF.